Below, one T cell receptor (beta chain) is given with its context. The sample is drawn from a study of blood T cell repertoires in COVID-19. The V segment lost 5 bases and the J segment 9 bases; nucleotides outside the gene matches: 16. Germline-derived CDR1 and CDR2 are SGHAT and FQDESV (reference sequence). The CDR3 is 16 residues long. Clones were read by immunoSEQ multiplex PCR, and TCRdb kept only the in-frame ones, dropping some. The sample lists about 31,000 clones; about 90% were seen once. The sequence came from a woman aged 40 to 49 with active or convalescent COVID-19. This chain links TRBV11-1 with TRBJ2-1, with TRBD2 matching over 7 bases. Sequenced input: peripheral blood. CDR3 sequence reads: CASSLTIGEGSGEQFF. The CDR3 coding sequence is TGTGCCAGCAGCCTTACTATCGGGGAGGGGTCGGGTGAGCAGTTCTTC. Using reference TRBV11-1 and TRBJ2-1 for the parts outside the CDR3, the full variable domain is EAEVAQSPRYKITEKSQAVAFWCDPISGHATLYWYRQILGQGPELLVQFQDESVVDDSQLPKDRFSAERLKGVDSTLKIQPAELGDSAMYLCASSLTIGEGSGEQFFGPGTRLTVL.